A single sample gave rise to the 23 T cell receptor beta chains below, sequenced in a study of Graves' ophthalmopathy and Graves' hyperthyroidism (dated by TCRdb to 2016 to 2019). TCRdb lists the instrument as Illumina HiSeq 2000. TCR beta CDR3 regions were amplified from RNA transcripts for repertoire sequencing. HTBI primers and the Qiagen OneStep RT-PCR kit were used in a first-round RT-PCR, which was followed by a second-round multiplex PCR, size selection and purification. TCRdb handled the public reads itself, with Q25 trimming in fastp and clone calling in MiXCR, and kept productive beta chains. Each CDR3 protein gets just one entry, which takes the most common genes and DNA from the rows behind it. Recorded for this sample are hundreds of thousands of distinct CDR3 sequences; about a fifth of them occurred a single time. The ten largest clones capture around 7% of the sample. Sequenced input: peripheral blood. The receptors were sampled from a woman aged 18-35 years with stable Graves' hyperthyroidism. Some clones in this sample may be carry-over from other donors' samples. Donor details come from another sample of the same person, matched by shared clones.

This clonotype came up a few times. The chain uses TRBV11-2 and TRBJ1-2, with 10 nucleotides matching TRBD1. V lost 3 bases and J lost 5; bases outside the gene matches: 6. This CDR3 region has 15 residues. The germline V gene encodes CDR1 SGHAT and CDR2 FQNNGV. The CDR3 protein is CASSLSGTGVYGYTF. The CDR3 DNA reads TGTGCCAGCAGCTTGTCCGGGACAGGGGTTTATGGCTACACCTTC.

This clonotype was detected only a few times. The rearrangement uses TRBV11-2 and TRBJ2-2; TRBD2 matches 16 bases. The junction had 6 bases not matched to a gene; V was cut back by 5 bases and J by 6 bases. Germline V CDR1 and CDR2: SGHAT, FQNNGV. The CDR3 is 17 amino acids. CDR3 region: CASSRGTSGRGAGELFF. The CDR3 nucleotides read TGTGCCAGCAGCCGCGGGACTAGCGGGAGGGGAGCCGGGGAGCTGTTTTTT.

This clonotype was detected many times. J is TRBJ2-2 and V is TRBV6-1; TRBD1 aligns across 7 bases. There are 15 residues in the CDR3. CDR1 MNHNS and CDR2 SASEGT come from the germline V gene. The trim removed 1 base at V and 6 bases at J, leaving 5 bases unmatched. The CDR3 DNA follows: TGTGCCAGCAGTGAAGGACAGGGATGGGCCGGGGAGCTGTTTTTT. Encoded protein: CASSEGQGWAGELFF.

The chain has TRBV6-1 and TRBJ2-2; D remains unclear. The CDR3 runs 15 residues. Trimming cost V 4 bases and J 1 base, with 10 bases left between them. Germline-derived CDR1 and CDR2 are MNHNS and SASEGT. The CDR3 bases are TGTGCCAGCAGTGCGGGCCACTGGAACACCGGGGAGCTGTTTTTT. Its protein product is CASSAGHWNTGELFF.

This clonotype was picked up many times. CDR3 protein: CASSPRLAGLHQETQYF. The CDR3 nucleotides are TGTGCCAGCAGCCCCCGACTAGCGGGACTTCACCAAGAGACCCAGTACTTC. J is TRBJ2-5 and V is TRBV14, with 11 bases that match TRBD2. J gave up 0 bases and V 4 bases, and 7 bases lay outside the gene matches. The CDR3 extends over 17 amino acids. Looked up from germline, CDR1 is SGHDN and CDR2 is FVKESK.

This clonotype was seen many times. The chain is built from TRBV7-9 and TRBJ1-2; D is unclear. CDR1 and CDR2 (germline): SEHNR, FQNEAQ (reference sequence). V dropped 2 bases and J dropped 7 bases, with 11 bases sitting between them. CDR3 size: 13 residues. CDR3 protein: CASSLQQVAGYTF. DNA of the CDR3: TGTGCCAGCAGCTTACAGCAGGTCGCTGGCTACACCTTC. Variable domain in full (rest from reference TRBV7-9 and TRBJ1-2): DTGVSQNPRHKITKRGQNVTFRCDPISEHNRLYWYRQTLGQGPEFLTYFQNEAQLEKSRLLSDRFSAERPKGSFSTLEIQRTEQGDSAMYLCASSLQQVAGYTFGSGTRLTVV.

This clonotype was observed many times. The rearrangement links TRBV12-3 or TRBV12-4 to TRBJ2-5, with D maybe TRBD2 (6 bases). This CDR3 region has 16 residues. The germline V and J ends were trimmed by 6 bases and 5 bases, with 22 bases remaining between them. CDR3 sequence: CASREGIGGERETQYF. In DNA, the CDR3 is TGTGCCAGCAGAGAGGGGATTGGAGGGGAGCGGGAGACCCAGTACTTC.

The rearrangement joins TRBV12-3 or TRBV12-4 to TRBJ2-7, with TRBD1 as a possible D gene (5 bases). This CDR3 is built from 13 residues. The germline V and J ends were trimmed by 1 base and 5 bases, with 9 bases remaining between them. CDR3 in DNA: TGTGCCAGCAGTTTAGGTGCAGGGCACGAGCAGTACTTC. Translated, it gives CASSLGAGHEQYF.

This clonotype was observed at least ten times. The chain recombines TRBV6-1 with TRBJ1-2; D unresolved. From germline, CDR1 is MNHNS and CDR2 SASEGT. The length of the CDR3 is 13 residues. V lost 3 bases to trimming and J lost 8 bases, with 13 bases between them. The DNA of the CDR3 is TGTGCCAGCAGTGACCCGGGTCTCAGCGGCTACACCTTC. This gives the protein CASSDPGLSGYTF.

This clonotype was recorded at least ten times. The CDR3 protein is CSAILRTGAPEAFF. The CDR3 DNA reads TGCAGTGCTATTCTTCGGACAGGGGCCCCTGAAGCTTTCTTT. This sequence joins TRBV20-1 and TRBJ1-1; TRBD1 aligns across 9 bases. CDR3 size: 14 residues. The J segment lost 6 bases and the V segment lost 4 bases, leaving 9 bases of the junction unmatched. Looked up from germline, CDR1 is DFQATT and CDR2 is SNEGSKA (reference sequence).

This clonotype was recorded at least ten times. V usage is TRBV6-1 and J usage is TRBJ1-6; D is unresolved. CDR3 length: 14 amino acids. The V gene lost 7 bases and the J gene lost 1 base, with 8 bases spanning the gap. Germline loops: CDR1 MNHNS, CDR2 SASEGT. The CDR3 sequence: CASISSSYNSPLHF. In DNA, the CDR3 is TGTGCCAGCATCAGTAGTTCCTATAATTCACCCCTCCACTTT.

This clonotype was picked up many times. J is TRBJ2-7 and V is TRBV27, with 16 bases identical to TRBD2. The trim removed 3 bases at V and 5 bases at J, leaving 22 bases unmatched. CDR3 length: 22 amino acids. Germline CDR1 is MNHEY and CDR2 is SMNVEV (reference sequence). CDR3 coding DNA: TGTGCCAGCAGTTTCACCCAGAAACCGGGACTAGCGGGAGGGCCGGGACGCGACGAGCAGTACTTC. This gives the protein CASSFTQKPGLAGGPGRDEQYF.

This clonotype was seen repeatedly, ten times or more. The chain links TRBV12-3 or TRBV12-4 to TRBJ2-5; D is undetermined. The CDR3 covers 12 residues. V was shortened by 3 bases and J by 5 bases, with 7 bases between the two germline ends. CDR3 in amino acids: CASSFPDETQYF. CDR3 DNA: TGTGCCAGCAGTTTCCCTGACGAGACCCAGTACTTC.

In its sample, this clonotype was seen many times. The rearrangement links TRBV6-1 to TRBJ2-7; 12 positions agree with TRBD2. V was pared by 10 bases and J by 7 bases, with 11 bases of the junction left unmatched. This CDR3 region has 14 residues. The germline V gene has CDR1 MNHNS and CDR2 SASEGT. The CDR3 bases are TGTGCCACGGCGACTAGCGGGAGATCGGAAGAGCAGTACTTC. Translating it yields CATATSGRSEEQYF.

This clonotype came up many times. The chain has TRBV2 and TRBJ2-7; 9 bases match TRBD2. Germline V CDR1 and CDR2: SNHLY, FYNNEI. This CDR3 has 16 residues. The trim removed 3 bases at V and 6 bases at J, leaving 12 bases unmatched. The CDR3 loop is CASSDWRGGRLGEQYF. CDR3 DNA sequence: TGTGCCAGCAGTGATTGGCGGGGGGGCCGGCTTGGCGAGCAGTACTTC.

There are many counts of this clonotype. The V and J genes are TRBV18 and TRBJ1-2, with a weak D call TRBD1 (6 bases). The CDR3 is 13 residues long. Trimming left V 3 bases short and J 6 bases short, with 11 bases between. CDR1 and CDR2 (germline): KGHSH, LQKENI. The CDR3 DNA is TGTGCCAGCTCACCTGAGAACAGGGATGGCTACACCTTC. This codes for CASSPENRDGYTF.

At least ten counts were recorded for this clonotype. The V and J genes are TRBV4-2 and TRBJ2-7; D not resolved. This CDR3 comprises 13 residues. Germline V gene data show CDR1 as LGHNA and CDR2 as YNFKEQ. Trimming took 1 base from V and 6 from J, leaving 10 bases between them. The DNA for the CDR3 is TGTGCCAGCAGCCAAGTTTCAGAACGCGAGCAGTACTTC. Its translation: CASSQVSEREQYF.

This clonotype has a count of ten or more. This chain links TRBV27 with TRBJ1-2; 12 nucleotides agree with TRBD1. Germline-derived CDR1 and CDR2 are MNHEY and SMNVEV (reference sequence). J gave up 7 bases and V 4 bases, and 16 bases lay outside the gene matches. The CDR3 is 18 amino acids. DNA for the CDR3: TGTGCCAGCAGTTCCAGTCCGGGACAGGGGGCGCGAGGTCGTGGCTACACCTTC. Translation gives CASSSSPGQGARGRGYTF.

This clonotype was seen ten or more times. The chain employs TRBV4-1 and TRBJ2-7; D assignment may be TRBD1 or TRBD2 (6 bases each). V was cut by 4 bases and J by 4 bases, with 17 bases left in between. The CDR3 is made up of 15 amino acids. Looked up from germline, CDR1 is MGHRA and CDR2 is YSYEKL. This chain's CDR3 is CASSPLNGGLYEQYF. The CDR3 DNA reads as TGCGCCAGCAGCCCGCTTAATGGGGGGCTTTACGAGCAGTACTTC.

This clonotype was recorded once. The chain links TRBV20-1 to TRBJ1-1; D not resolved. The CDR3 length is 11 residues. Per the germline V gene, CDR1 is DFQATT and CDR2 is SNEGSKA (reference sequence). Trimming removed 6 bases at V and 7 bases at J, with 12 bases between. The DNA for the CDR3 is TGCAGTGCCACAAGGCGTTTTGAAGCTTTCTTT. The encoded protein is CSATRRFEAFF.

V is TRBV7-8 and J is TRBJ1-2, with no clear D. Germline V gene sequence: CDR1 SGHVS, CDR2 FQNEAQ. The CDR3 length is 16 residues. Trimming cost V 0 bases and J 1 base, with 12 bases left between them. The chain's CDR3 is CASSLADWGINYGYTF. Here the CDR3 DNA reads TGTGCCAGCAGCTTAGCAGATTGGGGAATTAACTATGGCTACACCTTC. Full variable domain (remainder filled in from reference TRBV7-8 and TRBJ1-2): GAGVSQSPRYKVAKRGQDVALRCDPISGHVSLFWYQQALGQGPEFLTYFQNEAQLDKSGLPSDRFFAERPEGSVSTLKIQRTQQEDSAVYLCASSLADWGINYGYTFGSGTRLTVV.

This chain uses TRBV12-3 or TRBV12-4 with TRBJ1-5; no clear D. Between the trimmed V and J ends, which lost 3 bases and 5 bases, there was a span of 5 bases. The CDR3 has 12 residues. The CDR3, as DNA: TGTGCCAGCAGTTTTCGGCATCAGCCCCAGCATTTT. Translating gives CASSFRHQPQHF.

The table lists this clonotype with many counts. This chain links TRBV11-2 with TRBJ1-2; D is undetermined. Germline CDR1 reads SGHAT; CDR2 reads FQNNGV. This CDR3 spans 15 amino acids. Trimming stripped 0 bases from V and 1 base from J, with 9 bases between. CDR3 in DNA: TGTGCCAGCAGCTTAGAGTTCGGCGGTAACTATGGCTACACCTTC. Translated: CASSLEFGGNYGYTF.